Below, one T cell receptor beta chain is given with its context. Its cognate antigen has yet to be identified. No much larger clone is present one base from it, and per-base qualities are unavailable. The immunoSEQ Assay was used to sequence TCRbeta CDR3 regions. After extraction, genomic DNA underwent amplification by bias-controlled multiplex PCR, followed by high-throughput sequencing. As for the authors' bioinformatics: Collapsing and filtering of sequences were performed to quantify the absolute abundance of each unique TCRbeta CDR3 region. T cell fraction was estimated by normalizing TCRbeta template counts to usable DNA, which was measured by amplifying reference genes present in all nucleated cells. Repertoire TCRs were annotated as SARS-CoV-2-specific by exact matching of V gene, CDR3 amino acid sequence and J gene to a known reactive TCR set. MIRA supplied the reference SARS-CoV-2 TCR set, which was filtered for enrichment in COVID-19-positive ImmuneCODE repertoires so that public or cross-reactive TCRs were removed. Using the MIRA antigens, annotated TCRs were further analysed by specific ORF or by position within an ORF. Breadth was defined as annotated unique rearrangements over total unique productive rearrangements; depth was the summed frequency of those rearrangements. TCR breadth was compared between groups using two-sided Wilcoxon rank-sum tests. Here the immuneACCESS table is served through TCRdb, limited to in-frame sequences with V and J called. Missing clones are a known gap in these copies; in checked studies unresolved V genes cover under half, and the rest lacks a known reason. V and J calls and clone size are as listed in that table; D and trimming were resolved from the DNA. A total of fewer than 800,000 clones appear in this sample, 70% to 90% of them only once. Of the sample, approximately 1.5% is held by the ten largest clones.

This entry belongs to a study of Ad26.COV2.S vaccination and SARS-CoV-2 variants (dated by TCRdb to 2020 to 2022). About the investigation overall: Donors in the vaccine arm were drawn from COV1001, a phase I-IIa trial of Ad26.COV2.S in healthy adults that was multicentre, randomized, double-blind and placebo-controlled. The TCR-sequenced set comprised about 32 samples: approximately 19 Ad26.COV2.S vaccine recipients, 5 placebo recipients and 8 SARS-CoV-2 convalescent individuals. Throughout the experiments and outcome assessment, investigators stayed blinded to trial group allocation. Ad26.COV2.S was administered intramuscularly at 5 x 10^10 or 1 x 10^11 viral particles, either as a single shot or as two shots given 56 days apart. Trial participants were randomized into five groups of five, in which low-dose or high-dose Ad26.COV2.S was given once or twice, or placebo was given on both occasions. The specificity and breadth of SARS-CoV-2-reactive T cell receptors after Ad26.COV2.S vaccination were assessed by TCRbeta repertoire sequencing.

The germline V end is reduced by 3 bases and the J end by 2 bases; junction bases left unmatched: 5. From a lookup of the germline V gene, CDR1 and CDR2 are MGHRA and YSYEKL. The cysteine opens and the phenylalanine closes a CDR3 of 17 amino acids. Kept here is only the CDR3 DNA, which spans 51 bases and is read in frame from base 1. The treatment or condition label of this sample denotes: 15 to 20 received Ad26.COV2.S at low or high dose, single or two shots; roughly five received placebo; per-sample allocation not given. Repertoires of vaccine and placebo recipients were sequenced from samples collected on day 63 after the first injection. Between 29 July and 7 August 2020, Cohort 1b enrolled 25 adults aged 18-55 years at one site in Boston, USA. Ad26.COV2.S consisted of a replication-incompetent adenovirus type 26 vector by which a prefusion-stabilized SARS-CoV-2 spike protein from the original Wuhan strain was expressed.

Broader findings and caveats from the paper: After vaccination, spike-specific CD8+ and CD4+ T cell responses were reported to show substantial breadth. Ad26.COV2.S recipients had higher spike-specific TCR breadth than placebo recipients (P = 0.0014). It was noted by the authors that total T cell responses may have been underestimated by the TCR breadth and depth analyses. Vaccine and placebo recipients had similar non-spike TCR breadth, a finding consistent with the vaccine containing only spike. The study was not powered to compare responses between vaccine doses or regimens.

The starting material was peripheral blood, obtained in a trial of Ad26.COV2.S vaccine versus placebo. The receptor comes from a person between 18 and 59 years old who received the Ad26.COV2.S COVID-19 vaccine or a placebo. The receptor chain draws on TRBV4-1 and TRBJ2-3, and 13 junction bases match TRBD2. The DNA sequence follows: TGCGCCAGCAGCCATCGGACTAGCGGGGGCCACACAGATACGCAGTATTTT. Its translation is CASSHRTSGGHTDTQYF.